Listed here are 5 T cell receptor beta chains from one sample, sequenced in a study of T cells after yellow fever vaccination. MiXCR, applied by TCRdb to the 5' RACE reads, yields one record per CDR3 protein. This sample carries 500,000 to 650,000 distinct CDR3 sequences, around 16% of them seen once, and the ten largest clones take approximately 15%. Specimen: PBMCs, collected around 5 days after the first yellow fever vaccination. The receptors were sampled from a man in his late teens or twenties who received the YFV17D yellow fever vaccine.

The table lists this clonotype with a few counts. The chain uses TRBV29-1 and TRBJ2-5, with 10 nucleotides matching TRBD1. J lost 4 bases, V lost 2 bases, and 7 bases had no gene match. The CDR3 is 15 residues long. CDR1 and CDR2 (germline): SQVTM, ANQGSEA. DNA for the CDR3: TGCAGCGTTGAAACGACAGGGGGCTATCGAGAGACCCAGTACTTC. Its protein is CSVETTGGYRETQYF.

The CDR3 nucleotides are TGCGCCAGCAGAAACGGGGGCGATACCGGGGAGCTGTTTTTT. Translated, it gives CASRNGGDTGELFF. This chain links TRBV5-1 with TRBJ2-2; either TRBD1 or TRBD2 may fit D (6 bases each). The germline gives CDR1 SGHRS, CDR2 YFSETQ. Trimming removed 5 bases from V and 5 bases from J, with 13 bases in between. The CDR3 has 14 residues.

The gene calls are TRBV7-8 and TRBJ2-7; perhaps TRBD2 as D (5 bases). The germline V gene has CDR1 SGHVS and CDR2 FQNEAQ. The CDR3 runs to 14 residues. Trimming pared 5 bases from V and 1 base from J, leaving 12 bases between. The CDR3, as DNA: TGTGCCAGCAGCGTCGAGGACTGGTCCTACGAGCAGTACTTC. This gives the protein CASSVEDWSYEQYF.

This clonotype was seen a few times. The chain combines TRBV4-3 with TRBJ1-2, with D unclear. In germline, CDR1 is LGHNA, CDR2 YSLEER. Trimming shortened V by 0 bases and J by 5 bases, and 7 bases separated the two germline ends. This CDR3 comprises 13 residues. The DNA of the CDR3 is TGCGCCAGCAGCCAAGACCGTAGGTATGGCTACACCTTC. Its protein product is CASSQDRRYGYTF.

The chain recombines TRBV5-5 with TRBJ1-3, with D possibly matching TRBD1 (5 bases). Germline loops: CDR1 SGHKS, CDR2 YYEKEE (reference sequence). Trimming removed 0 bases at V and 7 bases at J, with 17 bases between. The CDR3 is made up of 16 amino acids. The chain's CDR3 is CASSLVPQGVRNTIYF. The CDR3 nucleotides are TGTGCCAGCAGCTTGGTTCCCCAGGGCGTGCGGAACACCATATATTTT.